This T cell receptor (beta chain) was sequenced for a study of blood T cell repertoires in COVID-19. The CDR3 is made up of 12 amino acids. Per germline, CDR1 MNHNY and CDR2 SVGAGI (reference sequence). V trimming: 8 bases; J trimming: 3 bases; junction bases outside the gene matches: 0. The protocol was immunoSEQ multiplex PCR, while the TCRdb copy is restricted to in-frame clones and leaves out a portion. The table shows around 95,000 clones, with more than 65% occurring only once. This TCR came from a woman older than 75 with acute or convalescent COVID-19. The chain employs TRBV6-6 and TRBJ2-3; 9 bases are a match to TRBD1. Source material: peripheral blood. In nucleotides, the CDR3 is TGTGCCAGCGACAGGGGGACAGATACGCAGTATTTT. Residues: CASDRGTDTQYF.